The 11 T cell receptor beta chains below come from one sample, sequenced in a study of blood T cell repertoires in COVID-19. The table came from immunoSEQ multiplex PCR; TCRdb's copy has only in-frame clones and leaves some out. The sample lists about 150,000 clones; roughly 83% were seen once. What was sequenced was peripheral blood. Every receptor here comes from a man aged 18 to 30 with active or convalescent COVID-19.

This chain uses TRBV19 with TRBJ1-5; D not resolved. V gave up 7 bases and J gave up 4 bases, with 11 bases separating them. Germline V gene sequence: CDR1 LNHDA, CDR2 SQIVND (reference sequence). The CDR3 is 13 residues long. In nucleotides, the CDR3 is TGTGCCAGTAAGAACCCGGGAAATCAGCCCCAGCATTTT. It encodes CASKNPGNQPQHF.

This CDR3 reads CASSPEAGWSYNEQFF. In DNA, the CDR3 is TGTGCCAGCAGCCCAGAGGCGGGATGGTCCTACAATGAGCAGTTCTTC. The chain joins TRBV7-9 to TRBJ2-1, with a possible D match to TRBD2 (6 bases). The CDR3 runs 16 residues. CDR1 is SEHNR and CDR2 is FQNEAQ in the germline V gene (reference sequence). Trimming took off 5 bases at V and 1 base at J, with 15 bases between the two ends.

This clone was counted between two and nine times. The chain recombines TRBV7-2 with TRBJ1-5, with unresolved D. CDR3 length: 13 amino acids. The V gene lost 5 bases and the J gene lost 4 bases, with 9 bases spanning the gap. Germline CDR1 SGHTA, CDR2 FQGNSA. The CDR3 is CASSPRTNQPQHF. For the CDR3, the DNA is TGTGCCAGCAGCCCAAGGACTAATCAGCCCCAGCATTTT.

The J gene is TRBJ1-6, the V gene TRBV6-6, with TRBD1 matching over 10 bases. CDR1 and CDR2 (germline): MNHNY, SVGAGI (reference sequence). The CDR3 consists of 15 residues. Unmatched junction bases numbered 9, after V lost 6 bases and J lost 10 bases. The CDR3 region is CASRPGTGDVSPLHF. The CDR3 DNA reads TGTGCCAGCAGACCCGGGACAGGGGATGTCTCACCCCTCCACTTT.

The chain has TRBV7-9 and TRBJ2-3; a weak D match, TRBD2 (6 bases). CDR3 length: 15 residues. Germline values: CDR1 SEHNR, CDR2 FQNEAQ (reference sequence). Between the trimmed V and J ends, which lost 5 bases and 0 bases, there was a span of 12 bases. The CDR3, as DNA: TGTGCCAGCAGCCGGGAGCGTTACAGCACAGATACGCAGTATTTT. Its protein is CASSRERYSTDTQYF.

This chain links TRBV3-1 (or the pseudogene TRBV3-2) with TRBJ1-3; 7 bases align to TRBD1. Germline CDR1 reads LGHDT; CDR2 reads YNNKEL (reference sequence). The CDR3 sequence is 21 residues long. J was trimmed by 0 bases and V by 3 bases; bases with no gene match: 20. The CDR3 coding sequence is TGTGCCAGCAGCCAGGGTGACCGGGACAGCCACCCGCCGCACTCTGGAAACACCATATATTTT. This translates into CASSQGDRDSHPPHSGNTIYF.

The chain couples TRBV2 to TRBJ2-7; 7 positions agree with TRBD1. CDR3 length: 13 residues. Germline lookup yields CDR1 SNHLY and CDR2 FYNNEI. The V segment lost 4 bases and the J segment 0 bases; nucleotides outside the gene matches: 0. CDR3 coding DNA: TGTGCCAGCAGTGGGGACAGCTCCTACGAGCAGTACTTC. As protein: CASSGDSSYEQYF.

The chain's CDR3 is CASSLRLSGGKNIQYF. As DNA, the CDR3 is TGTGCCAGCAGCTTGAGGCTCAGCGGGGGTAAAAACATTCAGTACTTC. The rearrangement joins TRBV5-6 to TRBJ2-4, with 8 bases lining up with TRBD2. V shed 1 base and J 4 bases; nucleotides not matched to a gene: 7. Germline values: CDR1 SGHDT, CDR2 YYEEEE. This CDR3 has 16 residues.

Only one count was recorded for this clone. This sequence joins TRBV7-8 and TRBJ1-5, with D possibly being TRBD1 (5 bases). The ends were cut back, 4 bases at V and 1 base at J, with 11 bases in the middle. Germline loops: CDR1 SGHVS, CDR2 FQNEAQ. The CDR3 totals 15 residues. The CDR3 region is CASSSGPASNQPQHF. The CDR3 nucleotides are TGTGCCAGCAGCTCAGGGCCTGCCAGCAATCAGCCCCAGCATTTT.

V and J are TRBV2 and TRBJ1-2, with D possibly TRBD1 on 5 matching bases. The CDR3 totals 15 residues. Trimming took off 5 bases at V and 2 bases at J, with 15 bases between the two ends. CDR1 is SNHLY, CDR2 FYNNEI, per germline. The CDR3 sequence: CASSPRRQGNYGYTF. Written as DNA, the CDR3 is TGTGCCAGCAGTCCCCGTCGCCAGGGAAACTATGGCTACACCTTC.

V is TRBV25-1 and J is TRBJ2-5; no clear D gene. This CDR3 spans 13 amino acids. Trimming removed 4 bases at V and 4 bases at J, with 10 bases between. Germline V lookup: CDR1 MGHDK, CDR2 SYGVNS. CDR3 region: CASSVRVGETQYF. The CDR3, as DNA: TGTGCCAGCAGTGTCCGGGTAGGAGAGACCCAGTACTTC.